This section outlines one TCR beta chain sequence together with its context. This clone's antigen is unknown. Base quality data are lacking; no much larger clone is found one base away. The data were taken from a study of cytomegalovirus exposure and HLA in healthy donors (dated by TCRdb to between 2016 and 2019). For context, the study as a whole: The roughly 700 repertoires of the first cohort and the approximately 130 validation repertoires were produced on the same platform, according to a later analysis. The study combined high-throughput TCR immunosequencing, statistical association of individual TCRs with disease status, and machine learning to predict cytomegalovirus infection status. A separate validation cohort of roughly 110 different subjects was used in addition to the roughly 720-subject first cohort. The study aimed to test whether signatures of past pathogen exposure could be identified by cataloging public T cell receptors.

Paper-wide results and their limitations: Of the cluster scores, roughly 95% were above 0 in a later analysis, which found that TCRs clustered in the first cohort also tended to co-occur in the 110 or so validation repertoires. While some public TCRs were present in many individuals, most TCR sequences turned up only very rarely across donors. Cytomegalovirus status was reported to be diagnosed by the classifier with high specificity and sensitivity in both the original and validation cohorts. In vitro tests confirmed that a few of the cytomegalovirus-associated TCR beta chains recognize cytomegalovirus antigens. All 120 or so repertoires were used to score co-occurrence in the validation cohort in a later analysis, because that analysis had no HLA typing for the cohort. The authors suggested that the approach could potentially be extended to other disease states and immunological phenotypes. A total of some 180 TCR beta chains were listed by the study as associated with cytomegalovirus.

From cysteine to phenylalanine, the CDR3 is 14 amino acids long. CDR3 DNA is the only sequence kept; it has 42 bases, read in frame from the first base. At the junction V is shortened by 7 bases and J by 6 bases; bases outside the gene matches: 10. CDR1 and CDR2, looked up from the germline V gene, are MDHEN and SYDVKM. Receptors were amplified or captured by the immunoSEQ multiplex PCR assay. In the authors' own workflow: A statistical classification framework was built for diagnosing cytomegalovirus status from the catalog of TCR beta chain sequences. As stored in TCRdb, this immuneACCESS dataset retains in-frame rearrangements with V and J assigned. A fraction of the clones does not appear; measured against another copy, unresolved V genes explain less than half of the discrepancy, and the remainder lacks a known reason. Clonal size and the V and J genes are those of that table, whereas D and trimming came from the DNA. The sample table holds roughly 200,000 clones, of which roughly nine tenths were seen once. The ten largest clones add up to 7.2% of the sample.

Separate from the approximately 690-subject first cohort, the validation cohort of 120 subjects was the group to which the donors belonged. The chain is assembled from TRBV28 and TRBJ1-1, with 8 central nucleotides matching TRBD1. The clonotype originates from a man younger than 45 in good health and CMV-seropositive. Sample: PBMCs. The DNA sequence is TGTGCCAGCATTACGGACAGGGTAAGGGCTGAAGCTTTCTTT. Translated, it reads CASITDRVRAEAFF.